Given below is one T cell receptor beta chain in context. Its cognate antigen is unknown. The data were taken from a study of identical twins. Study conclusions and caveats: Fewer insertions characterized abundant cord blood beta clonotypes, whereas memory repertoires showed none.

cDNA carried unique molecular identifiers, and a universal primer site was added by template switching. TCRdb reanalysed the 5' RACE reads using MiXCR and keeps one entry per CDR3 protein. The repertoire holds 700,000 or so distinct CDR3 sequences, with over 8.5% as singletons. These data were likewise used in another study, on yellow fever vaccine responses in identical twins.

This receptor was identified in a woman under 30 in good health. The source material was PBMCs.

CDR3 residues: CASSFNPQAGTDTQYF. The CDR3 DNA follows: TGTGCCAGCAGCTTTAACCCCCAGGCGGGTACAGATACGCAGTATTTT. This chain links TRBV7-9 with TRBJ2-3, with D possibly matching TRBD2 (5 bases). Germline V lookup: CDR1 SEHNR, CDR2 FQNEAQ (reference sequence). This CDR3 has 16 amino acids. The germline V and J ends were trimmed by 3 bases and 3 bases, with 16 bases remaining between them. Supplemented by reference TRBV7-9 and TRBJ2-3, the full variable domain reads DTGVSQNPRHKITKRGQNVTFRCDPISEHNRLYWYRQTLGQGPEFLTYFQNEAQLEKSRLLSDRFSAERPKGSFSTLEIQRTEQGDSAMYLCASSFNPQAGTDTQYFGPGTRLTVL.